In its sample, the clone carrying this TCR beta chain was seen many times. The data are from a study of read filtering for tumor transcriptome and immune sequencing. Background on the study: Mean patient age was roughly 66 years, range about 45 to 85; approximately 18 male, roughly 14 female. IR-seq gave about 4.05 to 11 million TCR reads per sample; RNA-seq gave roughly 80 to 1273.

Bone marrow was sampled from every patient at the time of active disease. Germline-derived CDR1 and CDR2 are SGDLS and YYNGEE. The CDR3 is 15 residues long. V shed 0 bases and J shed 3 bases, with 13 bases lying between them. From about 400 ng of RNA, a library with molecular barcoded alpha/delta and beta/gamma adaptors was made. MiXCR was run by TCRdb on the reads, yielding one entry per CDR3 protein. The repertoire holds approximately 61,000 distinct CDR3 sequences, with approximately 20% as singletons. J is TRBJ2-7 and V is TRBV9, with a tentative D call TRBD1 (6 bases). This TCR came from a donor older than 35 with multiple myeloma. Sample: a population of CD138-negative cells sorted from bone marrow. The CDR3 DNA reads as TGTGCCAGCAGCGTAGCCGTGGGACACAACTACGAGCAGTACTTC. Its translation is CASSVAVGHNYEQYF.